This entry is about one TCR beta chain. It lacks a known antigen. The cohort consisted of hundreds of healthy bone marrow donors. At the time of sampling, every cohort member was nominally healthy, though immune exposures that went unrecorded were likely present. The donor was CMV seropositive and belonged to the group of more than 250 seropositive cohort members. Every donor gave a peripheral blood sample, and the peripheral blood mononuclear cells from that sample were used for TCR beta sequencing. Genomic DNA was extracted from the blood cell samples with the Qiagen DNeasy Blood Extraction Kit. V trim: 2 bases; J trim: 8 bases; unmatched bases: 7. Counted from cysteine to phenylalanine, this CDR3 has 14 amino acids. The entry retains the CDR3 DNA only, 42 bases that are in frame from base 1. CDR1 and CDR2, per the germline V gene (reference sequence), are SEHNR and FQNEAQ. Preparation of the library involved the immunoSEQ multiplex PCR assay. For the multiplex PCR, a mixture combining 60 forward primers for TCR Vbeta segments and 13 reverse primers for TCR Jbeta segments was used. The CDR3 region of rearranged TCR beta genes was amplified from genomic DNA with a multiplex PCR assay. On the Illumina HiSeq System, the amplified TCR beta libraries were sequenced as 87-base-pair reads. As for how the authors treated the data: A later analysis counted some 74 million unique TCR beta chains across the 666 repertoires, and some 12 million of these chains were shared by at least two donors. Raw reads were error-corrected and collapsed into unique sequences by a nearest-neighbor algorithm in which closely related sequences were merged to remove PCR and sequencing errors. Alignment of CDR3 sequences to IMGT reference sequences was used to assign V, D and J gene segments. For a sequence to be retained, at least a six-nucleotide match to both a V gene segment and a J gene segment was required. A rearrangement was called productive if the CDR3 had no stop codons and remained in frame with V and J, and every other rearrangement was called non-productive. Following IMGT convention, CDR3 was defined as the stretch from the second conserved V-encoded cysteine to the conserved J-encoded phenylalanine. Sequences without an unambiguous match to a single V gene segment were excluded from the earlier analysis of 450 to 750 of the donors. In an earlier analysis of almost 600 of the donors, a V segment was called functional when productive rearrangements were above 56.7%, and segregating when the standard deviation between donors exceeded 5%. A statistical classification framework was developed to diagnose cytomegalovirus status using the catalog of TCR beta chain sequences. In a later analysis, V and J genes were assigned by comparing TCR nucleotide sequences against IMGT/GENE-DB human TR gene sequences. In a later analysis, CDR3 sequences and most-parsimonious VDJ recombination scenarios were assigned using the TCRdist pipeline. In a later analysis, every TCR beta chain was defined by the combination of its CDR3 amino acid sequence and its V-gene family, and reads without a unique V-gene family were dropped. As a way to deal with suspected cross-contamination and a sequencing artifact, a later analysis dropped approximately 570 nucleotide sequences that were highly shared and had low generation probability. In a later analysis, a clonal expansion index was calculated for each public chain from normalized within-repertoire ranks of inferred template counts. Generation probabilities in a later analysis came from a VDJ recombination model fitted to out-of-frame rearrangements, and those results were checked against IGoR. In a later analysis, TCR-TCR, TCR-HLA and TCR-CMV co-occurrence was scored with hypergeometric tests, and a repertoire-size bias correction was applied to TCR pairs. False discovery rates were estimated in a later analysis by permuting HLA or CMV assignments 20 times. A later analysis grouped co-occurring TCRs with DBSCAN, adding TCRdist sequence similarity when clustering within HLA-allele-positive subsets. Repertoires with fewer than 30,000 or more than 120,000 public chains were left out of co-occurrence clustering, as were about five repertoires with anomalous nucleotide sharing. The immuneACCESS repertoire file appears here via TCRdb, limited to in-frame rearrangements. These files lack a portion of the clones; in checked studies, under half of the deficit traces to unresolved V genes, and the cause of the others is not known. From that table come the V and J calls and clone size; the DNA was used to work out D and trimming. The sample table gives 150,000 to 200,000 clones. The top ten clones comprise approximately 0.72% of the sample.

The record originates from a study of cytomegalovirus exposure and HLA in healthy donors (dated by TCRdb to 2016 to 2017). In the study overall: An earlier analysis of several hundred of the donors reported about 250 Gb of sequence data and 117 million unique TCR beta sequences from about 179 million T cells. Around 330 gigabases of sequencing data and roughly 80 million unique TCR sequences made up an early release that covered over 550 HLA-typed donors. All discovery cohort repertoires had been generated using a single sequencing platform. Donor age, sex, ethnicity and CMV serostatus were compiled together with the repertoire data. The study combined high-throughput TCR immunosequencing, statistical association of individual TCRs with disease status, and machine learning to predict cytomegalovirus infection status. An earlier analysis of a few hundred of the donors applied high-throughput TCR beta sequencing to assess whether each TCR beta V gene segment acted as functional or pseudogenic. The study profiled the T cell repertoires of hundreds of subjects by immunosequencing and related them to cytomegalovirus serostatus. Five DR-DQ haplotypes were handled as single units for association and clustering because linkage in the cohort was strong. Of the 398 genotyped donors, around 81% fell in the genetic ancestry cluster associated with self-reported Caucasian donors. A separate validation cohort of roughly 130 different subjects was used in addition to the approximately 610-subject first cohort. A later analysis re-analyzed previously published TCR beta repertoires from approximately 670 donors and added high-resolution HLA genotyping to study TCR occurrence patterns. On average, about 240,000 unique TCR beta nucleotide sequences were sequenced per donor among 398 genotyped donors of the cohort, with around 19% of those sequences being non-productive. The aim of the study was to test whether cataloging public T cell receptors could identify signatures of past pathogen exposure. In the later analysis, no new phenotypic data were used to find candidate immune exposures; instead, reliance was placed on TCR beta sequences and their occurrence across donors. HLA typing included class I and class II loci at four-digit resolution. Genome-wide SNP genotypes for about three fifths of the 666 donors were used in a later genetic analysis, which treated that subset as a discovery cohort. The number of typed donors differed by locus: about 620-640 for A, B, C, DRB1 and DQB1; 522 for DQA1; around 610 for DPA1; and roughly 470 for DPB1. Results and caveats for the whole study, not just this receptor: According to a later analysis, most CMV-associated TCR beta chains appeared to be HLA-restricted, and the HLA associations seemed to be driven largely by CMV exposure. Because counts were too low, 15 to 20 rarely observed V segments, including chromosome 9 orphons, were excluded from the earlier analysis of about 500 of the donors. The cohort was sequenced for TCR beta chains only, and without alpha or paired-chain data the features that could be detected were limited. A later analysis reported that several top co-occurrence clusters appeared linked to parvovirus B19, influenza, CMV and Epstein-Barr virus. The authors suggested that the approach could potentially be generalized to other disease states and immunological phenotypes. Specific HLA alleles were associated with 15,000 to 20,000 TCR beta sequences at a false discovery rate of 0.05 in a later analysis. Strong co-occurrence of HLA alleles, especially DR and DQ, made assigning TCR associations to individual alleles difficult. Some IMGT-functional V segments, including TRBV6-2 and TRBV6-3, could not be told apart with the 87-base-pair reads, so those segments were excluded. For the cohort, immune exposure information was limited to CMV serostatus. A later analysis found that HLA-associated TCR beta chains were more clonally expanded and had lower generation probabilities than equally common non-associated chains. According to a later genetic analysis, donors in an Asian-associated ancestry cluster had fewer N-insertions in productive TCRs than the approximately 630-donor mean. A total of about 180 TCR beta chains were listed by the study as associated with cytomegalovirus. The presence/absence analyses assumed that sequencing depth was roughly uniform across donors, and that assumption may not be true. Because HLA typing was unavailable for some donors at each locus, only the typed subset was used in association tests. Linkage disequilibrium might explain the correlated functional status among segregating V segments, but an unknown experimental factor could not be excluded. A further reported finding was that TCR beta sequences accurately predicted the HLA-A and HLA-B alleles for most subjects in the first cohort. In a later genetic analysis, a missense DCLRE1C variant was associated with V-gene and J-gene trimming of TCR beta chains, and the association was replicated in an independent cohort. An earlier analysis of around 500 of the donors showed that most TCR beta V segments appeared in productive rearrangements either about 90% or about 30% of the time, which broadly matched IMGT annotations. According to a later analysis, TCR association rates differed among HLA loci, with DRB1 alleles showing the most associated TCRs and HLA-C alleles showing the fewest. Most TCR sequences were seen in very few donors, while some public TCRs were found in many individuals. The classifier was reported to diagnose cytomegalovirus status with high specificity and sensitivity in both the original and validation cohorts. A cluster of highly shared sequence variants was judged likely to represent a technical artifact of the sequencing pipeline. A few of the identified cytomegalovirus-associated TCR beta chains were confirmed in vitro to be specific for cytomegalovirus antigens.

The sequence joins TRBV7-9 to TRBJ1-2, and TRBD1 aligns with 8 junction nucleotides. This clonotype was sampled from a woman under 30 in good health and CMV-seropositive. Specimen: PBMCs. The nucleotide sequence reads TGTGCCAGCAGCTTATTTCCAGGGGGCGAAGGCTACACCTTC. It codes for CASSLFPGGEGYTF.